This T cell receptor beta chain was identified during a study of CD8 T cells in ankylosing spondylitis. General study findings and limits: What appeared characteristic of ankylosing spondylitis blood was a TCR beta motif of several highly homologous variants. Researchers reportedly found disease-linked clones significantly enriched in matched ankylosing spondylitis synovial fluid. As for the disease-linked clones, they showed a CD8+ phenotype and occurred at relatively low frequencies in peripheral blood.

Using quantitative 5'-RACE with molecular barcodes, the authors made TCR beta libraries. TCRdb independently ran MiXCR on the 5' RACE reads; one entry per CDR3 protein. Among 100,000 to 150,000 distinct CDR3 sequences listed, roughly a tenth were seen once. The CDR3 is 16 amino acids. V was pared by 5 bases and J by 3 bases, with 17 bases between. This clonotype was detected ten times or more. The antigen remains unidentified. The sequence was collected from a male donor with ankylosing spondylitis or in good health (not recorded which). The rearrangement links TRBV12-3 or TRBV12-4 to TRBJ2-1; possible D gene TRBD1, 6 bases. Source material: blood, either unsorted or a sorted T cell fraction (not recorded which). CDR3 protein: CASSPPRLQGYNEQFF. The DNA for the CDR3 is TGTGCCAGCAGTCCCCCCCGTTTACAGGGCTACAATGAGCAGTTCTTC.